The TCR beta chain under discussion was sequenced for a study of cytomegalovirus exposure and HLA in healthy donors. Study-level points and caveats: In vitro experiments confirmed that three CMV-associated chains were specific for CMV antigens.

On this clone itself: Its antigen is undetermined.

The CDR3 has 13 residues. V shed 5 bases and J shed 8 bases, with 15 bases lying between them. Germline V gives CDR1 SGHAT, CDR2 FQNNGV. Repertoires were generated with immunoSEQ multiplex PCR, while TCRdb's copy carries only in-frame clones and drops some. This repertoire shows some 130,000 clones, over 90% found once; its top ten account for over 1.5%. This TCR derives from a man between 18 and 29 years old in good health and CMV-seropositive. The chain carries TRBV11-2 and TRBJ1-2; D not certain. The sample comprised PBMCs. The CDR3 DNA reads TGTGCCAGCAGCCCCGTCGGGGTGGGGGGCTACACCTTC. This gives the protein CASSPVGVGGYTF.